The clone carrying this T cell receptor beta chain is a singleton in its sample. This table comes from immunoSEQ multiplex PCR, and its TCRdb copy is limited to in-frame clones, with some not included. The sample lists fewer than 80,000 clones; more than 90% were seen once. The germline CDR1 and CDR2 sequences are SGHTA and FQGNSA. There are 15 residues in the CDR3. Trimming pared 2 bases from V and 6 bases from J, leaving 14 bases between. The data originate from a study of blood T cell repertoires in COVID-19. J is TRBJ1-5 and V is TRBV7-2; D uncertain. This receptor was identified in a woman aged 80 or older with active or convalescent COVID-19. The sequencing input was peripheral blood. Written as DNA, the CDR3 is TGTGCCAGCAGCTTAATCGAGCATGGTGGTCAGCCCCAGCATTTT. This encodes CASSLIEHGGQPQHF.